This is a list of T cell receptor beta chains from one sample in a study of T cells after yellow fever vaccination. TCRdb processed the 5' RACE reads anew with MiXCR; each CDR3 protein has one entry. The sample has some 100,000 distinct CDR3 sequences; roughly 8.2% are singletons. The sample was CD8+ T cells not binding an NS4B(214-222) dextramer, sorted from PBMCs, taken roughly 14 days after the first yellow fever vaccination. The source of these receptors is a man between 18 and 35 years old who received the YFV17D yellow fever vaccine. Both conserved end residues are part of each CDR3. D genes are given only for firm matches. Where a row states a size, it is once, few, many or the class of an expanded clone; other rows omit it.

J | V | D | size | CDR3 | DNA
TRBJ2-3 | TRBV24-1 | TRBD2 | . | CATSVASGDTQYF | TGTGCCACCAGTGTTGCTAGCGGAGATACGCAGTATTTT
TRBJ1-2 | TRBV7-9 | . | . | CASSEELYGYTF | TGTGCCAGCAGCGAAGAACTTTATGGCTACACCTTC
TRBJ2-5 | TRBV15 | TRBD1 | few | CATSPARDRSQETQYF | TGTGCCACCAGCCCCGCCCGGGACAGGAGCCAAGAGACCCAGTACTTC
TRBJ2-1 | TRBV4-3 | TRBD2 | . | CASSRGLAGLPNEQFF | TGCGCCAGCAGCCGAGGACTAGCGGGCTTACCCAATGAGCAGTTCTTC
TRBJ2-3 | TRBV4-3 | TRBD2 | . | CASSQATGGTDTQYF | TGCGCCAGCAGCCAAGCGACGGGGGGGACAGATACGCAGTATTTT
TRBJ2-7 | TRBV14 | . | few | CASSLYIENYYEQYF | TGTGCCAGCAGCCTTTACATCGAGAACTACTACGAGCAGTACTTC
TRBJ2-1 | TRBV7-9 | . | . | CASSLPLLADSYNEQFF | TGTGCCAGCAGCCTACCCCTACTAGCCGACTCCTACAATGAGCAGTTCTTC
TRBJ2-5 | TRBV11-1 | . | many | CASSETSPQETQYF | TGTGCCAGCAGCGAGACTAGTCCCCAAGAGACCCAGTACTTC
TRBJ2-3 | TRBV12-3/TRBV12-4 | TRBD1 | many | CASSHRGPTDTQYF | TGTGCCAGCAGTCACAGGGGCCCCACAGATACGCAGTATTTT
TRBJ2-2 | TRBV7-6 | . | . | CASSLAVLAAGELFF | TGTGCCAGCAGCTTAGCGGTCCTTGCGGCCGGGGAGCTGTTTTTT
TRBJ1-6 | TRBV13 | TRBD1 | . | CASSKQGSSYNSPLHF | TGTGCCAGCAGCAAACAGGGGAGCTCCTATAATTCACCCCTCCACTTT
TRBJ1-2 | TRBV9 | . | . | CASSVDSAYGYTF | TGTGCCAGCAGCGTAGATAGCGCCTATGGCTACACCTTC
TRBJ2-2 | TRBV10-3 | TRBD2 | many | CAISDVTGGTGELFF | TGTGCCATCAGTGACGTGACGGGGGGGACCGGGGAGCTGTTTTTT
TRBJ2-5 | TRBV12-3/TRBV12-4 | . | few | CASSFGTSRGQETQYF | TGTGCCAGCAGTTTTGGGACTTCTCGCGGCCAAGAGACCCAGTACTTC
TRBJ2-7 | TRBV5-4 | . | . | CASSFRQASEQYF | TGTGCCAGCAGCTTTAGACAAGCCTCCGAGCAGTACTTC
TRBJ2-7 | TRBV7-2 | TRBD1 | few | CASSPERGLEQYF | TGTGCCAGCAGCCCCGAGAGGGGGCTCGAGCAGTACTTC
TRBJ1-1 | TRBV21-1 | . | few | CASSNRPEAFF | TGTGCCAGCAGCAATCGACCTGAAGCTTTCTTT
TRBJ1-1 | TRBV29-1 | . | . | CSVVALRAFF | TGCAGCGTTGTTGCGCTCCGGGCTTTCTTT
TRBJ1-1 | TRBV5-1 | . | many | CASSLEDRHTEAFF | TGCGCCAGCAGTCTCGAGGACAGACACACTGAAGCTTTCTTT
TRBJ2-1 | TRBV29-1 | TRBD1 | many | CSVEGGDREDNEQFF | TGCAGCGTTGAAGGGGGGGACAGGGAAGACAATGAGCAGTTCTTC
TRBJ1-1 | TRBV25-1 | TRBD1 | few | CASSAPRQGGTEAFF | TGTGCCAGCAGTGCCCCAAGACAGGGCGGAACTGAAGCTTTCTTT
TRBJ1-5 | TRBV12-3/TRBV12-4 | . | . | CASPGFGNQPQHF | TGTGCCAGCCCGGGGTTTGGCAATCAGCCCCAGCATTTT
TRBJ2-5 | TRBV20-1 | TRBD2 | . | CSARDLSGGSTQYF | TGCAGTGCTAGAGATTTGAGCGGGGGGTCGACCCAGTACTTC
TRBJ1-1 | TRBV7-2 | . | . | CASSFGVGGLPEAFF | TGTGCCAGCAGCTTCGGGGTGGGGGGGCTCCCTGAAGCTTTCTTT
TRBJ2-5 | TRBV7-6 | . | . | CASSLRLNQETQYF | TGTGCCAGCAGCTTAAGACTCAACCAAGAGACCCAGTACTTC
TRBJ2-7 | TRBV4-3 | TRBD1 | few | CASSPNRQGTYEQYF | TGCGCCAGCAGCCCCAACCGACAGGGAACCTACGAGCAGTACTTC
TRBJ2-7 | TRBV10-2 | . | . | CASSDGHLAYEQYF | TGCGCCAGCAGCGATGGACATCTCGCATACGAGCAGTACTTC
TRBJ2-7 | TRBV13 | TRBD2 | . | CASTAREAYEQYF | TGTGCCAGCACCGCCCGGGAGGCCTACGAGCAGTACTTC
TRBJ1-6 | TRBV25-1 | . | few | CASSEYLKSPLHF | TGTGCCAGCAGTGAATATCTTAAGTCACCCCTCCACTTT
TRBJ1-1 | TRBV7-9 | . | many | CASSLGAVDAAFF | TGTGCCAGCAGCTTAGGGGCAGTGGACGCAGCTTTCTTT
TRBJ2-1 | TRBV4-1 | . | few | CASSRNPRTVYNEQFF | TGCGCCAGCAGCCGCAATCCCCGGACAGTCTACAATGAGCAGTTCTTC
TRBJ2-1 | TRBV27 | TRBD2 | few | CASRGAGGGDEQFF | TGTGCCAGCAGGGGAGCGGGGGGGGGTGATGAGCAGTTCTTC
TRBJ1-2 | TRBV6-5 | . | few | CASSWAQTYGYTF | TGTGCCAGCAGTTGGGCTCAGACCTACGGCTACACCTTC
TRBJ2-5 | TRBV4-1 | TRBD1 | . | CASNLAGSGGSKETQYF | TGCGCCAGCAACCTTGCTGGTTCAGGGGGATCTAAGGAGACCCAGTACTTC
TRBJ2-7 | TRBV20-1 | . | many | CSARGTSYEQYF | TGCAGTGCTAGGGGGACATCCTACGAGCAGTACTTC
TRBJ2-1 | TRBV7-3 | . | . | CASSSPGQSSYNEQFF | TGTGCCAGCAGCAGTCCGGGACAAAGCTCCTACAATGAGCAGTTCTTC
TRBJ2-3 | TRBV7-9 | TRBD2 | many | CASSLGDYPTDTQYF | TGTGCCAGCAGCTTGGGGGACTACCCCACAGATACGCAGTATTTT
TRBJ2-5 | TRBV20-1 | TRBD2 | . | CSARDGTSGEETQYF | TGCAGTGCTAGAGATGGGACTAGCGGGGAAGAGACCCAGTACTTC
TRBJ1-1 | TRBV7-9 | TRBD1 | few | CASSHTRGPQAFF | TGTGCCAGCAGCCATACCAGGGGGCCCCAAGCTTTCTTT
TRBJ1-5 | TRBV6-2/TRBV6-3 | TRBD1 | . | CASSYFLRDRGNQPQHF | TGTGCCAGCAGTTATTTCCTCCGGGACAGGGGTAATCAGCCCCAGCATTTT
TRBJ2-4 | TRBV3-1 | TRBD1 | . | CASSQVGQGQRTNIQYF | TGTGCCAGCAGCCAAGTAGGACAGGGGCAGCGGACGAACATTCAGTACTTC
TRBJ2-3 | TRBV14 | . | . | CASSPGHLITSTDTQYF | TGTGCCAGCAGCCCGGGACACCTGATTACTAGCACAGATACGCAGTATTTT